This entry lists 6 T cell receptor beta chains sequenced from one sample in a study of read filtering for tumor transcriptome and immune sequencing. Molecular barcoded adaptors covering alpha/delta and beta/gamma chains were used on 400 to 450 ng RNA. TCRdb re-called the reads through MiXCR, storing one row per CDR3 protein. Here the sample spans fewer than 30,000 distinct CDR3 sequences, roughly 20% being singletons. The source material was a population of CD138-negative cells sorted from bone marrow. The receptor set was obtained from a donor at least 40 years old with multiple myeloma.

This clonotype was counted many times. This rearrangement joins TRBV5-1 to TRBJ1-1; possibly TRBD1 for D (6 bases). Germline CDR1 is SGHRS and CDR2 is YFSETQ. The CDR3 sequence is 15 residues long. The ends were cut back, 4 bases at V and 1 base at J, with 14 bases in the middle. CDR3 DNA: TGCGCCAGCAGCCCCGGGGGGGCAAGGAACACTGAAGCTTTCTTT. Translation: CASSPGGARNTEAFF. Combining the CDR3 with reference TRBV5-1 and TRBJ1-1 gives the whole variable domain KAGVTQTPRYLIKTRGQQVTLSCSPISGHRSVSWYQQTPGQGLQFLFEYFSETQRNKGNFPGRFSGRQFSNSRSEMNVSTLELGDSALYLCASSPGGARNTEAFFGQGTRLTVV.

At least ten counts were recorded for this clonotype. The CDR3 coding sequence is TGTGCCACCAGTGATCCGTCCGGGACTAGCGGTTACAATGAGCAGTTCTTC. Translation: CATSDPSGTSGYNEQFF. This chain joins TRBV24-1 and TRBJ2-1, with TRBD2 identical over 11 bases. V dropped 3 bases and J dropped 4; count of bases not matched to a gene: 7. The CDR3 consists of 17 residues. The V gene's germline CDR1 is KGHDR and CDR2 SFDVKD.

This chain links TRBV5-1 with TRBJ1-5; 10 bases are a match to TRBD1. The CDR3 length is 14 residues. Germline V CDR1 and CDR2: SGHRS, YFSETQ. V was clipped by 3 bases and J by 7 bases; unmatched bases: 4. The CDR3 DNA reads as TGCGCCAGCAGCTCGACAGGGGGCGGCCAGCCCCAGCATTTT. It yields the protein CASSSTGGGQPQHF.

This clonotype occurred many times. V usage is TRBV5-1 and J usage is TRBJ2-7; D call uncertain. Germline V gene data show CDR1 as SGHRS and CDR2 as YFSETQ. Trimming removed 0 bases from V and 2 bases from J, with 9 bases in between. The CDR3 extends over 14 amino acids. The DNA for the CDR3 is TGCGCCAGCAGCTTGGATCGACAAACCTACGAGCAGTACTTC. Protein sequence: CASSLDRQTYEQYF.

This clonotype was counted many times. This rearrangement joins TRBV19 to TRBJ1-5; 7 bases map to TRBD1. CDR3 length equals 14 residues. Germline assignment: CDR1 LNHDA and CDR2 SQIVND (reference sequence). Trimming cost V 9 bases and J 5 bases; bases outside gene matches: 10. CDR3 amino acids: CASRRWQGDQPQHF. CDR3 DNA sequence: TGTGCCAGCCGGCGTTGGCAGGGGGATCAGCCCCAGCATTTT.

Relative to its sample, this clonotype is medium-sized. The chain recombines TRBV24-1 with TRBJ2-1, with 10 bases lining up with TRBD1. Losses at the gene ends were 1 base for V and 8 bases for J; bases not matched to a gene: 7. The CDR3 runs 16 residues. Germline CDR1 is KGHDR and CDR2 is SFDVKD. CDR3 in amino acids: CATSDFEGTGVHEQFF. The CDR3 DNA is TGTGCCACCAGTGATTTTGAGGGGACAGGGGTACATGAGCAGTTCTTC.